These T cell receptor beta chains were read from a single sample in a study of technical replicates of blood from a handful of donors. TCRdb's table, derived via immunoSEQ multiplex PCR, lists solely in-frame clones and lacks some. The sample consists of approximately 84,000 clones, 95% to 98% of them appearing once. The sequenced sample consisted of T cells isolated from PBMCs. The receptors derive from a human donor in good health. Both conserved end residues are part of each CDR3. The D gene is left open where the match is weak. A clone size is listed for some rows: how often the clone was seen (once, few, many), or a class if it is expanded.

CASSAEGQSNQPQHF | TGCGCCAGCAGCGCCGAGGGACAGTCCAATCAGCCCCAGCATTTT | TRBD1 | - | TRBJ1-5 | TRBV5-1
CSVGDISYEQYF | TGCAGCGTGGGGGACATTTCCTACGAGCAGTACTTC | - | - | TRBJ2-7 | TRBV29-1
CASSFERLDTQYF | TGCGCCAGCAGCTTCGAGCGCCTGGATACGCAGTATTTT | - | once | TRBJ2-3 | TRBV5-1
CAGTGGPYNEQFF | TGTGCCGGGACAGGGGGGCCCTACAATGAGCAGTTCTTC | TRBD1 | - | TRBJ2-1 | TRBV30
CAWRSRFYSNQPQHF | TGTGCCTGGAGAAGCAGGTTTTATAGCAATCAGCCCCAGCATTTT | - | - | TRBJ1-5 | TRBV30
CASRRQVASYEQYF | TGTGCCAGCAGGAGACAGGTCGCGTCATACGAGCAGTACTTC | - | - | TRBJ2-7 | TRBV28
CRVTGHSYNEQFF | TGCAGGGTAACAGGGCACTCCTACAATGAGCAGTTCTTC | - | - | TRBJ2-1 | TRBV29-1
CASSVSGTSGTHLSNEQFF | TGTGCCAGCAGTGTCAGCGGGACTAGCGGGACTCATCTCAGCAATGAGCAGTTCTTC | TRBD2 | - | TRBJ2-1 | TRBV6-1
CASSSGTEMGTQYF | TGTGCCAGCAGTTCCGGGACAGAGATGGGGACGCAGTATTTT | TRBD1 | - | TRBJ2-3 | TRBV6-5
CASTPTAGATDTQYF | TGTGCCAGCACCCCAACGGCGGGAGCTACCGATACGCAGTATTTT | TRBD2 | - | TRBJ2-3 | TRBV27
CASSFPGQGALNTEAFF | TGTGCCAGCAGTTTCCCGGGACAGGGCGCTCTGAACACTGAAGCTTTCTTT | TRBD1 | - | TRBJ1-1 | TRBV28
CASSLAFQGSDIQYF | TGCGCCAGCAGCTTGGCGTTTCAGGGATCAGACATTCAGTACTTC | - | - | TRBJ2-4 | TRBV5-1
CASSQEEGTYEQYF | TGCGCCAGCAGCCAAGAAGAGGGAACCTACGAGCAGTACTTC | - | - | TRBJ2-7 | TRBV4-1
CASRLTGVGVANEKLFF | TGCGCCAGCAGGCTGACAGGGGTGGGAGTAGCTAATGAAAAACTGTTTTTT | TRBD1 | - | TRBJ1-4 | TRBV4-1
CASSIGVASGNTIYF | TGTGCCAGTAGTATCGGGGTTGCCTCTGGAAACACCATATATTTT | - | - | TRBJ1-3 | TRBV19
CASRAIAVTDTQYF | TGTGCCAGCAGGGCCATAGCGGTTACAGATACGCAGTATTTT | - | - | TRBJ2-3 | TRBV6-1
CASSYDQRTGELFF | TGTGCCAGCAGTTATGACCAGCGCACCGGGGAGCTGTTTTTT | - | - | TRBJ2-2 | TRBV6-6
CASLSKQVNTEAFF | TGTGCCAGCCTTTCTAAGCAGGTGAACACTGAAGCTTTCTTT | - | once | TRBJ1-1 | TRBV6-5
CSVVLGLAAVEQFF | TGCAGCGTTGTACTGGGACTAGCGGCGGTTGAGCAGTTCTTC | TRBD2 | - | TRBJ2-1 | TRBV29-1
CASSDRGHEQYF | TGTGCCAGCAGCGACAGGGGCCACGAGCAGTACTTC | TRBD1 | - | TRBJ2-7 | TRBV6-5
CASRLGGGYYEKLFF | TGTGCCAGCAGACTAGGGGGCGGATATTATGAAAAACTGTTTTTT | TRBD1 | - | TRBJ1-4 | TRBV28
CASSPTGEAYEQYF | TGTGCCAGCAGCCCGACAGGGGAGGCCTACGAGCAGTACTTC | TRBD1 | - | TRBJ2-7 | TRBV28
CASSLAGRSSYNEQFF | TGTGCCAGCAGCTTAGCGGGGCGCAGCTCCTACAATGAGCAGTTCTTC | - | - | TRBJ2-1 | TRBV7-9
CASMGTGGTYNEQFF | TGCGCCAGCATGGGGACAGGGGGTACCTACAATGAGCAGTTCTTC | TRBD1 | - | TRBJ2-1 | TRBV10-2
CASSPDRSSYEQYF | TGTGCCAGCTCACCTGACCGGAGCTCCTACGAGCAGTACTTC | - | - | TRBJ2-7 | TRBV18
CSVEVPGHQETQYF | TGCAGCGTTGAAGTTCCGGGACATCAAGAGACCCAGTACTTC | - | - | TRBJ2-5 | TRBV29-1
CASNKILPRGPTDTQYF | TGTGCCAGCAACAAAATCCTTCCTAGGGGCCCCACAGATACGCAGTATTTT | - | - | TRBJ2-3 | TRBV27
CASSQVVTSGSSYNEQFF | TGCGCCAGCAGCCAAGTTGTGACTAGCGGGAGCTCCTACAATGAGCAGTTCTTC | TRBD2 | - | TRBJ2-1 | TRBV4-1
CASSLLWRGQGRFNQPQHF | TGTGCCAGCAGCTTATTGTGGAGGGGGCAAGGGAGGTTCAATCAGCCCCAGCATTTT | TRBD1 | - | TRBJ1-5 | TRBV7-2
CAINDSGSSYEQYF | TGTGCCATCAATGACAGCGGGAGCTCCTACGAGCAGTACTTC | TRBD2 | - | TRBJ2-7 | TRBV10-3
CASSLEGLAAQETQYF | TGTGCCAGCAGCTTAGAGGGACTAGCGGCCCAAGAGACCCAGTACTTC | TRBD2 | - | TRBJ2-5 | TRBV7-2
CAWTLRGQGSQPQHF | TGTGCCTGGACCCTGAGGGGACAGGGGTCTCAGCCCCAGCATTTT | TRBD1 | - | TRBJ1-5 | TRBV30
CAWSVSITGTTNTEAFF | TGTGCCTGGAGTGTTTCAATTACCGGGACAACAAACACTGAAGCTTTCTTT | - | once | TRBJ1-1 | TRBV30
CASSGDTGAQYF | TGTGCCAGCAGCGGAGACACCGGGGCGCAGTATTTT | - | once | TRBJ2-3 | TRBV7-3